The sequence of this TCR beta chain was determined in a study of cytomegalovirus exposure and HLA in healthy donors. 60 Vbeta and 13 Jbeta primers were used in PCR. The method was immunoSEQ multiplex PCR; TCRdb's version includes in-frame clones alone and lacks a portion of them. Seen here are fewer than 250,000 clones, 85% to 90% observed once, and the top ten hold 1.3%. The V segment lost 9 bases and the J segment 4 bases; nucleotides outside the gene matches: 3. Germline lookup yields CDR1 MDHEN and CDR2 SYDVKM. There are 12 residues in the CDR3. Notes on the study in general: Roughly even sequencing depth across donors was the assumption behind the presence/absence analyses. Fewer N-insertions than the roughly 670-donor mean were reportedly shown by an Asian-associated ancestry cluster in a later analysis.

Comments on this clone: Its target is unknown.

The chain combines TRBV28 with TRBJ2-5; 9 bases are shared with TRBD1. The material sequenced was PBMCs. The receptor comes from a man aged 30 to 39 in good health and CMV-seronegative. Written as DNA, the CDR3 is TGTGCCAGTACAGGGGGCACAGAGACCCAGTACTTC. Amino acids: CASTGGTETQYF.